These T cell receptor beta chains were read from a single sample in a study of OX40 agonist ivuxolimab in advanced cancers. TCRdb's copy holds only in-frame clones and misses some; the assay was immunoSEQ multiplex PCR. The sample holds some 100,000 clones, 80% to 85% seen once. This material consisted of CD4+ or CD8+ T cells sorted from blood, taken in a trial of the OX40 agonist ivuxolimab. The origin of the receptors is an adult with an advanced solid tumor such as melanoma, head and neck, liver or kidney cancer. The CDR3 runs from the conserved cysteine through the conserved F or W.

V	J	CDR3
TRBV10-3	TRBJ2-6	CAISEGLGGSISLVANVLTF
TRBV11-2	TRBJ2-2	CASSVTGTRNTGELFF
TRBV28	TRBJ1-5	CASSLFGNQPQHF
TRBV5-4	TRBJ1-2	CASATGGHGYTF
TRBV6-4	TRBJ2-5	CASSVTQYF
TRBV5-5	TRBJ2-1	CASSSGQVDEQFF
TRBV15	TRBJ2-5	CATSRDQGAFETQYF
TRBV6-5	TRBJ2-1	CASKLAANNEQFF
TRBV14	TRBJ2-3	CASSQDMRGLPSTDTQYF
TRBV19	TRBJ1-1	CASSTWTVNTEAFF
TRBV6-5	TRBJ1-4	CASSLGQGSEKLFF
TRBV5-1	TRBJ1-4	CASSTWQGQGYEKLFF
TRBV4-1	TRBJ2-3	CASSQSRLAGGNTQYF
TRBV7-9	TRBJ2-6	CASLRDASYSGANVLTF
TRBV11-2	TRBJ2-1	CASSLVFGGATYNEQFF